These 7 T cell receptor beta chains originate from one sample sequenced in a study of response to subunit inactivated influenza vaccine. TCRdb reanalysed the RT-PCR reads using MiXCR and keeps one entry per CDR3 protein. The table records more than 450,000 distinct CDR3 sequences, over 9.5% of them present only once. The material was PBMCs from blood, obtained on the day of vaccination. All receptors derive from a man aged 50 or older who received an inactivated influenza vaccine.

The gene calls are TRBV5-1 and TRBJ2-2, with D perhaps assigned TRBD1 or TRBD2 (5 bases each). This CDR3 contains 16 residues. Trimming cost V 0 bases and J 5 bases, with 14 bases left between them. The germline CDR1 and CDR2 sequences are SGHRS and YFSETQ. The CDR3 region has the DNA TGCGCCAGCAGCTTGGAAGGGACCGTAAGGACCGGGGAGCTGTTTTTT. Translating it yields CASSLEGTVRTGELFF.

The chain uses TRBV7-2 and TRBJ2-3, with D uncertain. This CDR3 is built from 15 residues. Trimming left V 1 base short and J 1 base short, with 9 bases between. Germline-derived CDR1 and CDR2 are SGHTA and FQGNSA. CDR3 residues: CASSLEGSRTDTQYF. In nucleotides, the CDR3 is TGTGCCAGCAGCTTAGAGGGTAGCCGCACAGATACGCAGTATTTT. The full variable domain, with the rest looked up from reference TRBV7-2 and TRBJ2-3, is GAGVSQSPSNKVTEKGKDVELRCDPISGHTALYWYRQSLGQGLEFLIYFQGNSAPDKSGLPSDRFSAERTGGSVSTLTIQRTQQEDSAVYLCASSLEGSRTDTQYFGPGTRLTVL.

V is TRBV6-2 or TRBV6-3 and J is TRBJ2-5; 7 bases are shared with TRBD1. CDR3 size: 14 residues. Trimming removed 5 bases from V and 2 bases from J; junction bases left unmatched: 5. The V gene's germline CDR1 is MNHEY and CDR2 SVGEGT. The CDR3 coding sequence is TGTGCCAGCAGTAAGCGACAGGGACAAGAGACCCAGTACTTC. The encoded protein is CASSKRQGQETQYF.

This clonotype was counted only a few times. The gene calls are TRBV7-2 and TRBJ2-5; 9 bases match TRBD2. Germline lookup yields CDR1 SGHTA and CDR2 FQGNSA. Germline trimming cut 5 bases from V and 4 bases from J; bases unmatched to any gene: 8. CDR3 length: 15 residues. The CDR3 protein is CASSRGGGRGETQYF. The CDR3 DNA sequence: TGTGCCAGCAGCCGGGGTGGCGGGAGGGGAGAGACCCAGTACTTC.

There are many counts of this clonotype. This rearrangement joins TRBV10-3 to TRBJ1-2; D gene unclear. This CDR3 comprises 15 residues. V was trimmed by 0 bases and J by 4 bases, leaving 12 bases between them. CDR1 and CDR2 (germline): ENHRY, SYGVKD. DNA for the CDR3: TGTGCCATCAGTGAGTCGACGGTAGGCGGCTATGGCTACACCTTC. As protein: CAISESTVGGYGYTF.

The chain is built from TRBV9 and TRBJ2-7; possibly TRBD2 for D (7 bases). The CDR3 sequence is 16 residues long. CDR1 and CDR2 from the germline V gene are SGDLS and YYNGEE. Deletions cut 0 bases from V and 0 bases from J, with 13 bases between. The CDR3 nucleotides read TGTGCCAGCAGCGTAGGAGGAGGGGGGGGCTCCTACGAGCAGTACTTC. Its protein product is CASSVGGGGGSYEQYF.

CDR3 DNA: TGTGCCAGCAGCTCCCGTTTAGCGATCATGGGTCAAGTGGTAACCTACGAGCAGTACTTC. The encoded protein is CASSSRLAIMGQVVTYEQYF. This chain joins TRBV13 and TRBJ2-7, with a possible D match to TRBD2 (5 bases). The V gene's germline CDR1 is PRHDT and CDR2 FYEKMQ (reference sequence). Deletions cut 4 bases from V and 2 bases from J, with 30 bases between. CDR3 length equals 20 residues.